This T cell receptor (beta chain) was captured by sequencing in a study of post-analysis software for immune sequencing data. Study in general: Several disease courses (relapsing-remitting, secondary progressive and progressive-relapsing) of multiple sclerosis were included. Findings and caveats of the study: Those samples that were prepared in the same batch co-clustered strongly by F measure. Diversity measured as normalized Chao1 was significantly lower in multiple sclerosis patients than in controls. The five TRBV segments detected at higher frequency in patients than in controls included TRBV5-6, TRBV5-1 and TRBV20-1.

As regards this clonotype: The antigen is unknown.

Germline V gene sequence: CDR1 SEHNR, CDR2 FQNEAQ (reference sequence). Unmatched junction bases numbered 12, after V lost 4 bases and J lost 8 bases. CDR3 length equals 16 residues. Tagging with unique molecular identifiers was a feature of the TCR beta cDNA libraries. When 1 to 10 million T cells were used, they gave around 500,000 cDNA molecules. MiXCR, applied by TCRdb to the PCR reads, yields one record per CDR3 protein. The table lists roughly 730,000 distinct CDR3 sequences, less than 35% of them singletons, with roughly 0.54% in the top ten. The source of this sequence is a girl aged 5-17 years with multiple sclerosis. Sequences were obtained from blood. The V gene is TRBV7-9, the J gene TRBJ2-1; TRBD1 agrees at 9 bases. The CDR3, as DNA: TGTGCCAGCAGCTCCTCGACAGGGGGAGGACCTCATGAGCAGTTCTTC. Translation gives CASSSSTGGGPHEQFF. The full variable domain, with the rest looked up from reference TRBV7-9 and TRBJ2-1, is DTGVSQNPRHKITKRGQNVTFRCDPISEHNRLYWYRQTLGQGPEFLTYFQNEAQLEKSRLLSDRFSAERPKGSFSTLEIQRTEQGDSAMYLCASSSSTGGGPHEQFFGPGTRLTVL.